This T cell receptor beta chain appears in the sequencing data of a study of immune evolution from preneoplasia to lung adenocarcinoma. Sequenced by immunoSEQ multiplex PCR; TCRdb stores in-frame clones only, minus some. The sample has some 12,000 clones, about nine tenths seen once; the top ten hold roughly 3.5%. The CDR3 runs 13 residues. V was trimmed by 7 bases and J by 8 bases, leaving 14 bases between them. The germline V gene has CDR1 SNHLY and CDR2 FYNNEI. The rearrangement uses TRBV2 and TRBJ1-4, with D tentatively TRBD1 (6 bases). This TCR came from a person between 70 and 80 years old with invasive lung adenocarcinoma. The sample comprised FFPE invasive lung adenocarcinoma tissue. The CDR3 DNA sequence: TGTGCCAGCATTCAGGGGCTAAGGGAAAAACTGTTTTTT. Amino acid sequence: CASIQGLREKLFF. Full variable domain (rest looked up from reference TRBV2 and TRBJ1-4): EPEVTQTPSHQVTQMGQEVILRCVPISNHLYFYWYRQILGQKVEFLVSFYNNEISEKSEIFDDQFSVERPDGSNFTLKIRSTKLEDSAMYFCASIQGLREKLFFGSGTQLSVL.